This TCR beta chain originates from a study of cytomegalovirus exposure and HLA in healthy donors. General study findings and limits: The presence/absence work took it that sequencing depth was about the same across donors.

PCR primers comprised 60 Vbeta and 13 Jbeta primers. Using immunoSEQ multiplex PCR, the repertoire was profiled, and TCRdb retains in-frame clones only, with some absent. The sample shows approximately 100,000 clones, roughly 79% of them seen only once. This clone was seen a handful of times. As yet, its antigen is unknown. Germline V gene data show CDR1 as SGHDT and CDR2 as YYEEEE. The CDR3 is 15 amino acids. The V segment lost 4 bases and the J segment 6 bases; nucleotides outside the gene matches: 5. Sequencing was performed on PBMCs. This rearrangement joins TRBV5-6 to TRBJ1-5; 12 bases fit TRBD1. This sequence originates from a woman aged 40-49 years in good health and CMV-seronegative. The CDR3 bases are TGTGCCAGCAGCACTGGGACAGGGGGCGTTCAGCCCCAGCATTTT. Amino acids: CASSTGTGGVQPQHF. The whole variable domain, remainder taken from reference TRBV5-6 and TRBJ1-5, is DAGVTQSPTHLIKTRGQQVTLRCSPKSGHDTVSWYQQALGQGPQFIFQYYEEEERQRGNFPDRFSGHQFPNYSSELNVNALLLGDSALYLCASSTGTGGVQPQHFGDGTRLSIL.